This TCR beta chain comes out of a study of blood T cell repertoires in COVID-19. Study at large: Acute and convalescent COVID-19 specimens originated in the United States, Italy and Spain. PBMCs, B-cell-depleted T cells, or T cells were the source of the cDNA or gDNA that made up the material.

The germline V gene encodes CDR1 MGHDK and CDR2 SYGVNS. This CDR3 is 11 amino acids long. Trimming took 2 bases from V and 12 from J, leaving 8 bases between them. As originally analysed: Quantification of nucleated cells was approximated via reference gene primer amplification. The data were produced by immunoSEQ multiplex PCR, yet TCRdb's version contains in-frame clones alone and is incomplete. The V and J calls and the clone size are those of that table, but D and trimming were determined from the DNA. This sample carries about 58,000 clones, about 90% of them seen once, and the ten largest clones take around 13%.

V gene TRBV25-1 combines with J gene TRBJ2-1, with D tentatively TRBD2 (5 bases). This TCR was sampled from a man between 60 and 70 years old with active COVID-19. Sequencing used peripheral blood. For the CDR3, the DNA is TGTGCCAGCAGTGAAGCTGGGAGGCAGTTCTTC. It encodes CASSEAGRQFF.